The entry that follows covers one TCR beta chain sequence. This clone was picked up a small number of times. It has no known antigen specificity. No quality values exist for individual bases; no much larger clone is one base distant. Trimming takes 5 bases off V and 5 bases off J; junction bases not matched to a gene: 8. Including the terminal cysteine and phenylalanine, the CDR3 comprises 15 residues. Only the CDR3 DNA stays, 45 bases, in frame from base 1. According to the germline V gene (reference sequence), CDR1 reads MNHEY and CDR2 reads SMNVEV. Receptor libraries were prepared by PCR. Sequencing used an Illumina HiSeq 4000. High-throughput sequencing was used to profile the TCR beta-chain CDR3 region of every patient. The authors processed their data as follows. The researchers built a classifier to tell apart papillary thyroid cancer patients with distant metastasis, based on CDR3 differences among clinicopathological groups. The Shannon index was used to measure repertoire diversity, and the Morisita-Horn index was used to measure how similar tumor and blood repertoires were. TCRdb handled the public reads itself, with Q25 trimming in fastp and clone calling in MiXCR, and kept productive beta chains. In this record, the V and J calls reflect TCRdb's handling and not the investigators' own analysis. The sample yields about 40,000 clones; roughly a sixth were counted once. The biggest ten clones account for around 4% of the sample.

The data originate from a study of metastatic and nonmetastatic thyroid tumors (dated by TCRdb to 2020 to 2022). About the investigation overall: For patients with malignant and with benign thyroid disease, the researchers compared repertoires between peripheral blood samples and tumor or nodule tissue samples.

General study outcomes and caveats: In both blood and tumor samples, malignant tumors were reported to have significantly higher TCR beta diversity than benign nodules.

Before undergoing thyroid surgery, none of the patients had been given any kind of treatment. Patient clinical samples collected from about 2011 to 2018 were retrospectively analysed using T-cell receptor beta sequencing. The rearranged chain carries TRBV27 and TRBJ1-2; 10 bases in the middle match TRBD1. The specimen was blood. The sequence was collected from a female donor with papillary thyroid cancer or a benign thyroid nodule (not recorded which). Some clones in this sample may be carry-over from other donors' samples. The bases read TGTGCCAGCAGTGCACGACAGGGGGCCGGATATGGCTACACCTTC. This translates into CASSARQGAGYGYTF.